This T cell receptor (beta chain) was profiled in a study of blood T cell repertoires in COVID-19. Study-level information: Samples representing acute and convalescent COVID-19 were sourced from the United States, Italy and Spain.

Germline CDR1 and CDR2: LGHNA and YNFKEQ. Deletions cut 0 bases from V and 5 bases from J, with 8 bases between. This CDR3 is 14 amino acids long. In the original analysis: How many nucleated cells were present was estimated from reference gene primer amplification. The table came from immunoSEQ multiplex PCR; TCRdb's copy has only in-frame clones and leaves some out. From that table come the V and J calls and clone size; the DNA was used to work out D and trimming. This repertoire shows 65,000 to 85,000 clones, around nine tenths found once; its top ten account for 9.5% to 13%. The sequence was obtained from a woman aged 18-29 years with acute or convalescent COVID-19. The material sequenced was peripheral blood. This chain uses TRBV4-2 with TRBJ2-1, with D unresolved. CDR3 sequence: CASSQEPEDNEQFF. As DNA, the CDR3 is TGTGCCAGCAGCCAAGAGCCAGAGGACAATGAGCAGTTCTTC.